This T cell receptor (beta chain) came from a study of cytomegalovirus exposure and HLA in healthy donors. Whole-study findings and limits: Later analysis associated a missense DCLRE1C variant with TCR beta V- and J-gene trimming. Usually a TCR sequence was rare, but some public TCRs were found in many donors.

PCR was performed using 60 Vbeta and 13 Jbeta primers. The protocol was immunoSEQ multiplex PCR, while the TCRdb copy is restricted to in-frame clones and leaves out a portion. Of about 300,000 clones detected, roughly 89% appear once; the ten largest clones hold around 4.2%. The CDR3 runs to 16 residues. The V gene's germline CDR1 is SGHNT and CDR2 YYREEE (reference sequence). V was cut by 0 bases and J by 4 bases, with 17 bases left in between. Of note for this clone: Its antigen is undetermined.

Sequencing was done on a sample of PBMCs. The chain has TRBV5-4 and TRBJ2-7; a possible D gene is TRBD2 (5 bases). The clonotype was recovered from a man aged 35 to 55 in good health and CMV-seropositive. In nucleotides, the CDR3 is TGTGCCAGCAGCTTGGCCGGAGGACTGGATGATTACGAGCAGTACTTC. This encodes CASSLAGGLDDYEQYF.